This T cell receptor beta chain was obtained from a study of T-cell reconstitution after alpha-beta-depleted transplantation in children (dated by TCRdb to about 2016). Context from the whole study: Using TCR repertoire profiling, the study quantitatively followed how T-cell immune reconstitution unfolded in children after TCRalphabeta/CD19-depleted allogeneic hematopoietic cell transplantation.

Counted from cysteine to phenylalanine, this CDR3 has 16 amino acids. Just CDR3 DNA is preserved here, 48 bases in frame from base 1. From a lookup of the germline V gene, CDR1 and CDR2 are WSHSY and SAAADI. V trim: 3 bases; J trim: 7 bases; unmatched bases: 11. The library was produced with PCR. This sample was sequenced with an Illumina HiSeq 2500. Molecular barcoding was employed in the preparation of TCR libraries, with unique molecular identifiers being used to normalize TCRbeta repertoire quantification. Through fastp at Q25 and MiXCR, TCRdb rebuilt clones from the public reads, retaining in-frame beta chains. Identical CDR3 protein sequences are pooled into one entry, listed with their most common genes and DNA. Within this sample are more than 250,000 distinct CDR3 sequences, with about a tenth of them counted one time only. The biggest ten clones account for around a tenth of the sample. A note on this clonotype: The specificity of this receptor is unknown. Per-nucleotide qualities are absent, and no much larger clonotype sits a single base away.

The TCR was taken from a human donor who donated a stem cell graft to a child with SCID. This chain joins TRBV10-2 to TRBJ2-1, with 8 middle bases fitting TRBD2. Specimen: PBMCs from the stem cell graft donor, collected from the stem cell graft. The CDR3 sequence is CASSDSTGGSRNEQFF. The DNA reads as follows: TGCGCCAGCAGTGACTCTACGGGGGGGTCTAGGAATGAGCAGTTCTTC.